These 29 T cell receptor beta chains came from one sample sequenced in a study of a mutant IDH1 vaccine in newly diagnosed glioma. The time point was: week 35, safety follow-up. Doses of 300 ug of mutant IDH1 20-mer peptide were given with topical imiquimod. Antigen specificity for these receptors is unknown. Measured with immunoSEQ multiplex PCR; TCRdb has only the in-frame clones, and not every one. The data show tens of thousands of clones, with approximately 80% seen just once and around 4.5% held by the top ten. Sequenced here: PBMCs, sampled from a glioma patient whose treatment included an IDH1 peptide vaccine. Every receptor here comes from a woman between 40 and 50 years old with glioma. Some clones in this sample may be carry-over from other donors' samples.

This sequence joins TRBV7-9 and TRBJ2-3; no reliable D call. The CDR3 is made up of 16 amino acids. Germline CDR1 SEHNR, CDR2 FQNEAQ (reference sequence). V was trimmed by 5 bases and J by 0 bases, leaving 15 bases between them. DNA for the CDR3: TGTGCCAGCAGCCGCAGGCCACTCTCTAGCACAGATACGCAGTATTTT. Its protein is CASSRRPLSSTDTQYF.

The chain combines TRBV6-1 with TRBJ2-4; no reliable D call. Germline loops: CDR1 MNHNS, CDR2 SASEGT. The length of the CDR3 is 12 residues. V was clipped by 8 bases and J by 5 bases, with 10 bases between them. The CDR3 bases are TGTGCCAGCTCTACGTCGGAAAACATTCAGTACTTC. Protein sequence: CASSTSENIQYF.

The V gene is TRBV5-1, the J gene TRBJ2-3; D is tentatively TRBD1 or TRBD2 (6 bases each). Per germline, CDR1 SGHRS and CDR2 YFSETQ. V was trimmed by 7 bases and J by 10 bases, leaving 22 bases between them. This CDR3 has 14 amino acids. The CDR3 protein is CASSPGATRAAQYF. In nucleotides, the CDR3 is TGCGCCAGCTCTCCGGGGGCCACACGGGCAGCGCAGTATTTT.

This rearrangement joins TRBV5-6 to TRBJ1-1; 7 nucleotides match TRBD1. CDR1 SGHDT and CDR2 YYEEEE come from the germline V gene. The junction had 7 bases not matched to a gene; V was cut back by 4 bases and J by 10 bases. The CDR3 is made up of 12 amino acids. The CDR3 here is CASSPVGQAAFF. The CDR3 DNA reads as TGTGCCAGCAGCCCAGTAGGACAGGCAGCTTTCTTT.

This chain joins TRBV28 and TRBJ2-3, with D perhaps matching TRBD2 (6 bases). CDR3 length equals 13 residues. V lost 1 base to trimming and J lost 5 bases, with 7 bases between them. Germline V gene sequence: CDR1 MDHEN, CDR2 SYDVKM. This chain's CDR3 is CASSLSGLDTQYF. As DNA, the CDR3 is TGTGCCAGCAGTTTATCGGGACTAGATACGCAGTATTTT.

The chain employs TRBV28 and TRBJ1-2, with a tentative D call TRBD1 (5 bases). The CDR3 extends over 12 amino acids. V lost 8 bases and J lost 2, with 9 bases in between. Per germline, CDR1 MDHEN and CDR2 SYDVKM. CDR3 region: CASGKGNYGYTF. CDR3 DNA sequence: TGTGCCAGCGGGAAGGGGAACTATGGCTACACCTTC.

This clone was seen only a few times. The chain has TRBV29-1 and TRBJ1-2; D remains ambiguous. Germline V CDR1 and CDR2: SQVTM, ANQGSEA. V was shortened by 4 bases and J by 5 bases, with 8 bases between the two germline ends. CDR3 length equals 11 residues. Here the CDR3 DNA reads TGCAGCGTTGGAGGAGATTATGGCTACACCTTC. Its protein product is CSVGGDYGYTF.

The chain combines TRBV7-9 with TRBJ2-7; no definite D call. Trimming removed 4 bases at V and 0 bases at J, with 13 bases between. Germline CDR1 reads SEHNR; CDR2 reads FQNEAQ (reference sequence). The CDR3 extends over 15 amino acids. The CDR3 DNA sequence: TGTGCCAGCAGCTATATTGGCGGAGTCTCCTACGAGCAGTACTTC. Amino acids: CASSYIGGVSYEQYF.

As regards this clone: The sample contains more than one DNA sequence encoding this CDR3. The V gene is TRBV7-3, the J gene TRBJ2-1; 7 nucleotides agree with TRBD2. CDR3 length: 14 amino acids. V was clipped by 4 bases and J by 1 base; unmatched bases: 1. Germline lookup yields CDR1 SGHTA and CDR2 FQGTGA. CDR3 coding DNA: TGTGCCAGCAGCTCGGGGGGTTCCTACAATGAGCAGTTCTTC. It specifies CASSSGGSYNEQFF.

The CDR3 protein is CARNGRAERETQYF. For the CDR3, the DNA is TGCGCCAGAAACGGGAGGGCAGAGCGAGAGACCCAGTACTTC. The chain is built from TRBV10-1 and TRBJ2-5; 8 bases line up with TRBD2. The V and J ends lost 9 bases and 4 bases, in that order; junction bases with no gene match: 10. CDR3 length: 14 amino acids. The germline V gene encodes CDR1 WNHNN and CDR2 SYGVQD (reference sequence).

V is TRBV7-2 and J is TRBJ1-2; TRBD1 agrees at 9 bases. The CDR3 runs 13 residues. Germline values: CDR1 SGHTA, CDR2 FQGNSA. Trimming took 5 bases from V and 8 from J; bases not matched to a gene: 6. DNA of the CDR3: TGTGCCAGCAGCCCTAGGACAGGGGAAGGCTACACCTTC. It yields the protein CASSPRTGEGYTF.

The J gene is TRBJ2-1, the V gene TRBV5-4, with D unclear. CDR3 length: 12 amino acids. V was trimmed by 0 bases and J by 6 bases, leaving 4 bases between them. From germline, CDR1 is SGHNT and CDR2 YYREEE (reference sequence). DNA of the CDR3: TGTGCCAGCAGCTTGGGAGGCAATGAGCAGTTCTTC. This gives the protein CASSLGGNEQFF.

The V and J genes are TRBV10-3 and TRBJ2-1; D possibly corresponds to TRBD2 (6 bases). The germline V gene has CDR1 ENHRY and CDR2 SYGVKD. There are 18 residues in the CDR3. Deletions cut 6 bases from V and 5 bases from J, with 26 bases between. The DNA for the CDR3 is TGTGCCATCAGACTGTCGATGCGGGAACTAGGGTTGCACAATGAGCAGTTCTTC. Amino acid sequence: CAIRLSMRELGLHNEQFF.

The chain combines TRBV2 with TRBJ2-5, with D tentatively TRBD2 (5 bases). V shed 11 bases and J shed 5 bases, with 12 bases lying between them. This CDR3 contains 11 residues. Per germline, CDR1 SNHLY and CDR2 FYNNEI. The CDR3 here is CAGRDRETQYF. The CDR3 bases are TGTGCCGGGAGAGATCGGGAGACCCAGTACTTC.

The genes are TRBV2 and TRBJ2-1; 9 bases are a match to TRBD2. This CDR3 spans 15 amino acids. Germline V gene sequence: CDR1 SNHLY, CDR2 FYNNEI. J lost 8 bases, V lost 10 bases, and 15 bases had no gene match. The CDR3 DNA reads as TGTGCCACCCGCCGCACCGGGACTAGCATTGATGAGCAGTTCTTC. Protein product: CATRRTGTSIDEQFF.

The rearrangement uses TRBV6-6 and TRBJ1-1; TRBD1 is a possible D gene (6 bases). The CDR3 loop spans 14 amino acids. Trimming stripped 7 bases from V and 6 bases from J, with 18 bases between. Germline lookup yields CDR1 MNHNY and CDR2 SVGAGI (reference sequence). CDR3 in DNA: TGTGCCAGCACTCCGGAAGGGGGAAGGGCTGAAGCTTTCTTT. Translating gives CASTPEGGRAEAFF.

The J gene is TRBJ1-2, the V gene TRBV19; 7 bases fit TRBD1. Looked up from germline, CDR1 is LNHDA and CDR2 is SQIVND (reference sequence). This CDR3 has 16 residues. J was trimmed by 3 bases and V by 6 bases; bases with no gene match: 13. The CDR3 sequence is CASSPTDRAAYYGYTF. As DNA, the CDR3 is TGTGCCAGTAGCCCTACCGACAGGGCGGCTTACTATGGCTACACCTTC.

The CDR3 DNA reads as TGCAGCGCCGGTGGCGGGGGTGGGGGCAATGAGCAGTTCTTC. Protein product: CSAGGGGGGNEQFF. The chain employs TRBV29-1 and TRBJ2-1; 7 bases map to TRBD2. From germline, CDR1 is SQVTM and CDR2 ANQGSEA. J gave up 6 bases and V 7 bases, and 12 bases lay outside the gene matches. The CDR3 spans 14 residues.

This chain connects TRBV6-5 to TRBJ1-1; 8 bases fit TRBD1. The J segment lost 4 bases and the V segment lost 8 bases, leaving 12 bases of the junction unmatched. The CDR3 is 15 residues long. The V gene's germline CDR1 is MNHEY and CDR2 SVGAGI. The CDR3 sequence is CASRAFQGAITEAFF. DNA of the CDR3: TGTGCCAGCCGTGCTTTTCAGGGGGCGATCACTGAAGCTTTCTTT.

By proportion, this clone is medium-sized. DNA of the CDR3: TGTGCCAGCAGTGTGGGACCCCGGAGCGAAAAACTGTTTTTT. Protein product: CASSVGPRSEKLFF. The rearrangement uses TRBV2 and TRBJ1-4, with a weak D call TRBD1 (5 bases). The CDR3 runs 14 residues. Trimming took 4 bases from V and 8 from J, leaving 14 bases between them. Germline CDR1 and CDR2: SNHLY and FYNNEI.

The CDR3 sequence is CASSRPSGGNEQFF. Here the CDR3 DNA reads TGTGCCAGCAGTCGCCCGAGCGGGGGGAATGAGCAGTTCTTC. V is TRBV6-5 and J is TRBJ2-1; 9 nucleotides match TRBD2. Trimming removed 5 bases from V and 7 bases from J; junction bases left unmatched: 6. The CDR3 contains 14 residues. From germline, CDR1 is MNHEY and CDR2 SVGAGI.

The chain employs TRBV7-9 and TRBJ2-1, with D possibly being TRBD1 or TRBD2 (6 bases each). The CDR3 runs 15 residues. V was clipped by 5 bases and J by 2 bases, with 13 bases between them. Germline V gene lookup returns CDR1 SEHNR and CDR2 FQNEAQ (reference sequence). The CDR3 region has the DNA TGTGCCAGCAGCCTCCGGGGGCTCCCCTACAATGAGCAGTTCTTC. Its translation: CASSLRGLPYNEQFF.

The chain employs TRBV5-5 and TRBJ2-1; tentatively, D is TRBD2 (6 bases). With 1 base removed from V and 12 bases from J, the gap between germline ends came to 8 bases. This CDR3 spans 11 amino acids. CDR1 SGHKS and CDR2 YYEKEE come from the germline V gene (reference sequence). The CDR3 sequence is CASSLRDSQFF. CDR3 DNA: TGTGCCAGCAGCTTGAGGGACTCGCAGTTCTTC.

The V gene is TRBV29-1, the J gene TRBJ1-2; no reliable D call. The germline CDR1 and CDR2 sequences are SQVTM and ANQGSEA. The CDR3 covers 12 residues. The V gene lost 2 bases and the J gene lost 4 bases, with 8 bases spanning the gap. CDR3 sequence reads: CSVERTVYGYTF. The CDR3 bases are TGCAGCGTTGAAAGAACAGTCTATGGCTACACCTTC.

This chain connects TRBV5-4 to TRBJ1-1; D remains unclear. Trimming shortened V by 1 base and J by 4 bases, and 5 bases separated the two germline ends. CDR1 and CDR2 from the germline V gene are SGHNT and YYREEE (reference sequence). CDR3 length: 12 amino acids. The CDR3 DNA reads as TGTGCCAGCAGCTTGCCAGGCACTGAAGCTTTCTTT. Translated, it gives CASSLPGTEAFF.

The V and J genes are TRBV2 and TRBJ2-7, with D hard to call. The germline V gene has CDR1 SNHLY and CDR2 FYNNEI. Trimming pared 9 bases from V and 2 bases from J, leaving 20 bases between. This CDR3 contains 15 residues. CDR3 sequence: CASLDLVGGPYEQYF. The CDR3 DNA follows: TGTGCCAGTCTAGACCTAGTCGGCGGCCCCTACGAGCAGTACTTC.

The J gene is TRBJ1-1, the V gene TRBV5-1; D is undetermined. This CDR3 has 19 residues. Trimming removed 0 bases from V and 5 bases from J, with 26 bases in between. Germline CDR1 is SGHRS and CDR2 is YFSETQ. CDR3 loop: CASSLGPGRYFESMTEAFF. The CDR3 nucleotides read TGCGCCAGCAGCTTGGGCCCTGGACGTTATTTCGAGTCGATGACTGAAGCTTTCTTT.

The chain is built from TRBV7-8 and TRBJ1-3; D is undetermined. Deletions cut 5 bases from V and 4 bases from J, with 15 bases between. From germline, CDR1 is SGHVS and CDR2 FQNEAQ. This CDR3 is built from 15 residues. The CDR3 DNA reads TGTGCCAGCAGCCCCGGGCGGGTGCTGGGAAACACCATATATTTT. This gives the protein CASSPGRVLGNTIYF.

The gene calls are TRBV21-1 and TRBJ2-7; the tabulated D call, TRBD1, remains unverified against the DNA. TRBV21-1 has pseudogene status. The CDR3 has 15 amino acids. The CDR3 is CASSKVAIISYEQYF. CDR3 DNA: TGTGCCAGCAGCAAAGTGGCCATCATCTCCTACGAGCAGTACTTC.